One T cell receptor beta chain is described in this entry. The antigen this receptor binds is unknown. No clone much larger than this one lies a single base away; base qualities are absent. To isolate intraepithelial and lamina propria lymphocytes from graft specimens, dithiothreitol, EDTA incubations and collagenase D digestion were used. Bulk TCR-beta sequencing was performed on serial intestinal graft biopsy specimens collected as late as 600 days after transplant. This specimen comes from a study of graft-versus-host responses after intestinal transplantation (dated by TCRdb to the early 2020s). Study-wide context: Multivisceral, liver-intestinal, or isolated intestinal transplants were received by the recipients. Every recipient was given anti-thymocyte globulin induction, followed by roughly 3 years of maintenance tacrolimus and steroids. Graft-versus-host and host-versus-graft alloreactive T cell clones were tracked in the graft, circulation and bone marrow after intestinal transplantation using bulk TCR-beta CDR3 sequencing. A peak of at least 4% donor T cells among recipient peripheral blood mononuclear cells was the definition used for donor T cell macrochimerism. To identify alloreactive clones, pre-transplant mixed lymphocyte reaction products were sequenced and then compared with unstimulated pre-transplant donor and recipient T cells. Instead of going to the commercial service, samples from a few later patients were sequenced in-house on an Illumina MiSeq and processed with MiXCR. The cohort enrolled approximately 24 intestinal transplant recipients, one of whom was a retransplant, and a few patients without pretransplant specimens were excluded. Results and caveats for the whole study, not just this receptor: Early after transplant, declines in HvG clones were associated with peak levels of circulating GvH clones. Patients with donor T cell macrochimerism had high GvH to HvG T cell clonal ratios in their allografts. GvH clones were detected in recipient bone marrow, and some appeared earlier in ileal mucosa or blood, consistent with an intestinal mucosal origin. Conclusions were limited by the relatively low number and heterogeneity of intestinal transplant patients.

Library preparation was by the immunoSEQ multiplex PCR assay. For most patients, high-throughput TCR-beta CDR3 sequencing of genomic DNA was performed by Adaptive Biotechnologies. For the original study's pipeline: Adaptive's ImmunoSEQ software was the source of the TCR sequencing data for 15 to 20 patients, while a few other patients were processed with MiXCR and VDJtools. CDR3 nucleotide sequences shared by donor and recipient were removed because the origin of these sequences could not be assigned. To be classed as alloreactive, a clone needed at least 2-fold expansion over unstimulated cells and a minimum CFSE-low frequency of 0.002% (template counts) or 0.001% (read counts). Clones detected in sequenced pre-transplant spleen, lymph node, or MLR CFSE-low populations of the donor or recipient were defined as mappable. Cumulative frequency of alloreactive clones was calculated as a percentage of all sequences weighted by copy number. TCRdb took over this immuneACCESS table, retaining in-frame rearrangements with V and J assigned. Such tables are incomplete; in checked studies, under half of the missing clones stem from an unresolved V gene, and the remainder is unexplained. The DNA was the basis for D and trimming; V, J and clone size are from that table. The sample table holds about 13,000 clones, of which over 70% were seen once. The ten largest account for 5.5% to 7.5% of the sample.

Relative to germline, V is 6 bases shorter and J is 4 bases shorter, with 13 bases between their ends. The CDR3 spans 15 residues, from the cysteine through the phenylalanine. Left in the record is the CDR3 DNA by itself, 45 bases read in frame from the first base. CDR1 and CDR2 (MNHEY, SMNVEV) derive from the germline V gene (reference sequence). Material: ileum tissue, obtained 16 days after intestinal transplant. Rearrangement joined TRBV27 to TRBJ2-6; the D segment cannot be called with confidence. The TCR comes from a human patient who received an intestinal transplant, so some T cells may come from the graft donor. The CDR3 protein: CASSLIGSGANVLTF. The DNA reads TGTGCCAGCAGCCTAATCGGTTCGGGGGCCAACGTCCTGACTTTC.